This TCR beta chain was obtained from a study of T-cell reconstitution after alpha-beta-depleted transplantation in children. Study results and limitations: T-cell counts and diversity at one year post-transplant came mainly from newly produced T cells. The origin of alpha-beta T cells about two months after transplant was reportedly several hundred expanded graft clones.

This CDR3 region has 15 residues. The ends lost 6 bases at V and 2 bases at J; junction bases unmatched: 6. This clonotype was seen a few times. The antigen remains undetermined. Unique molecular identifiers were used in preparing the TCRbeta library. TCRdb passed the PCR reads through MiXCR, listing each CDR3 protein once. Found here are a few hundred thousand distinct CDR3 sequences, 16% of them singletons; the top ten hold 25% to 30%. Source: PBMCs, mostly from graft donor cells, taken 360 days after TCRalphabeta/CD19-depleted stem cell transplant. The TCR sequence derives from a boy under two years old who had a stem cell transplant for Wiskott-Aldrich syndrome, so the T cells may come from the graft donor. The V and J genes are TRBV12-3 or TRBV12-4 and TRBJ2-5; 10 bases are a match to TRBD1. For the CDR3, the DNA is TGTGCCAGCAGAACCCGGGACAGGGGACAAGAGACCCAGTACTTC. This gives the protein CASRTRDRGQETQYF.